This TCR beta chain stems from a study of blood T cell repertoires in COVID-19. Study in general: T cells, B-cell-depleted T cells, or PBMCs provided the cDNA or gDNA that served as material.

Profiling relied on immunoSEQ multiplex PCR, and the TCRdb table lists in-frame clones only, not all of them. The sample holds about 160,000 clones, about 80% seen once. V was clipped by 3 bases and J by 4 bases, with 6 bases between them. The CDR3 runs 11 residues. CDR1 and CDR2 from the germline V gene are GTSNPN and SVGIG (reference sequence). This sequence originates from a man aged 55 to 70 with acute or convalescent COVID-19. The sample taken for sequencing was peripheral blood. The chain carries TRBV30 and TRBJ1-1; D is possibly TRBD1 (5 bases). This chain's CDR3 is CAWSQGTEAFF. The CDR3, as DNA: TGTGCCTGGAGCCAGGGCACTGAAGCTTTCTTT. Looking up the rest from reference TRBV30 and TRBJ1-1 gives the full variable domain: SQTIHQWPATLVQPVGSPLSLECTVEGTSNPNLYWYRQAAGRGLQLLFYSVGIGQISSEVPQNLSASRPQDRQFILSSKKLLLSDSGFYLCAWSQGTEAFFGQGTRLTVV.